This T cell receptor (beta chain) was obtained from a study of blood T cells in healthy people across ages. Trimming shortened V by 2 bases and J by 0 bases, and 13 bases separated the two germline ends. Germline values: CDR1 LGHNT, CDR2 FRNRAP. The CDR3 is 16 amino acids. Regarding the study as a whole: The recorded TCR beta diversity per million T cells decreased in a roughly linear manner with age.

Concerning this clonotype itself: Its antigen is unidentified.

Donation came from healthy Caucasian individuals in Russia who were aged roughly 6 to 95. A second roughly 6 to 12 cycle PCR used barcoded and J-beta primers. Each cDNA molecule was tagged by a template-switch adaptor that had 12 random nucleotides. TCRdb itself ran the 5' RACE reads through MiXCR, one entry per CDR3 protein. The sample has about 380,000 distinct CDR3 sequences; about half are singletons. Sequencing input: blood. The J gene is TRBJ1-1, the V gene TRBV12-5; D might be TRBD1 (6 bases). The clonotype originates from a man between 60 and 75 years old in good health. CDR3 protein: CASGLPSGVMNTEAFF. CDR3 nucleotides: TGTGCTAGTGGTTTGCCTTCAGGGGTAATGAACACTGAAGCTTTCTTT.